The rows below give T cell receptor beta chains drawn from one sample of a study of T cell repertoires in cytomegalovirus infection. One entry per CDR3 protein results from TCRdb running MiXCR on the reads. Seen here are some 320,000 distinct CDR3 sequences, about 29% observed once, and the top ten hold 20%. Their antigens are not known. The sample in question was cultured PBMCs, obtained from culture after CMV antigen stimulation. These TCRs come from a human donor in good health (CMV status not recorded). Some clones in this sample may be carry-over from other donors' samples. CDR3s include the opening cysteine and the closing phenylalanine or tryptophan. Fields, in order: J gene, clone size, V gene, D gene, CDR3 protein, CDR3 DNA. D genes are given only for firm matches. Clone size appears in some rows only: once, few, many, or a class for an expanded clone.

j_gene: TRBJ1-1
abundance: NA
v_gene: TRBV15
d_gene: NA
CDR3aa: CATSVARYTEAFF
CDR3nt: TGTGCCACCAGCGTTGCACGGTACACTGAAGCTTTCTTT

j_gene: TRBJ1-2
abundance: NA
v_gene: TRBV6-8
d_gene: NA
CDR3aa: CASSFGGGNYGYTF
CDR3nt: TGTGCCAGCAGTTTCGGCGGGGGTAACTATGGCTACACCTTC

j_gene: TRBJ2-5
abundance: few
v_gene: TRBV6-5
d_gene: TRBD2
CDR3aa: CASSYGTSGQETQYF
CDR3nt: TGTGCCAGCAGTTACGGGACTAGCGGACAAGAGACCCAGTACTTC

j_gene: TRBJ2-2
abundance: NA
v_gene: TRBV11-2
d_gene: NA
CDR3aa: CASARAKGSGNTGELFF
CDR3nt: TGTGCCAGCGCCCGTGCCAAGGGGTCGGGGAACACCGGGGAGCTGTTTTTT

j_gene: TRBJ1-4
abundance: few
v_gene: TRBV7-9
d_gene: NA
CDR3aa: CASSPQGQMNEKLFF
CDR3nt: TGTGCCAGCAGCCCCCAAGGTCAGATGAATGAAAAACTGTTTTTT

j_gene: TRBJ2-5
abundance: NA
v_gene: TRBV5-1
d_gene: TRBD2
CDR3aa: CASSLAGTSGQETQYF
CDR3nt: TGCGCCAGCAGCTTGGCCGGGACTAGCGGGCAAGAGACCCAGTACTTC

j_gene: TRBJ1-4
abundance: few
v_gene: TRBV11-2
d_gene: TRBD1
CDR3aa: CASSLEPGGRLFF
CDR3nt: TGTGCCAGCAGCTTGGAGCCAGGGGGAAGACTGTTTTTT

j_gene: TRBJ1-5
abundance: NA
v_gene: TRBV4-1
d_gene: NA
CDR3aa: CTDSLLHF
CDR3nt: TGCACCGACAGCCTTCTGCATTTT

j_gene: TRBJ2-7
abundance: few
v_gene: TRBV27
d_gene: TRBD2
CDR3aa: CASTTLGGRNSYEQYF
CDR3nt: TGTGCCAGCACTACCTTGGGCGGGAGGAACTCCTACGAGCAGTACTTC

j_gene: TRBJ1-5
abundance: few
v_gene: TRBV19
d_gene: NA
CDR3aa: CASSIRNQPQHF
CDR3nt: TGTGCCAGTAGTATAAGGAATCAGCCCCAGCATTTT

j_gene: TRBJ1-1
abundance: NA
v_gene: TRBV12-3/TRBV12-4
d_gene: NA
CDR3aa: CASSRTDEAFF
CDR3nt: TGTGCCAGCAGTCGGACAGATGAAGCTTTCTTT

j_gene: TRBJ2-7
abundance: NA
v_gene: TRBV14
d_gene: NA
CDR3aa: CASSNLQGGTYEQYF
CDR3nt: TGTGCCAGCAGCAACCTACAGGGGGGGACCTACGAGCAGTACTTC

j_gene: TRBJ1-1
abundance: many
v_gene: TRBV7-8
d_gene: NA
CDR3aa: CASSPARDTEAFF
CDR3nt: TGTGCCAGCAGTCCAGCAAGGGACACTGAAGCTTTCTTT

j_gene: TRBJ2-2
abundance: NA
v_gene: TRBV7-3
d_gene: NA
CDR3aa: CASSFWDGGGAGELFF
CDR3nt: TGTGCCAGCAGCTTTTGGGATGGAGGGGGAGCCGGGGAGCTGTTTTTT

j_gene: TRBJ1-5
abundance: NA
v_gene: TRBV20-1
d_gene: TRBD1
CDR3aa: CSASWQGGYQPQHF
CDR3nt: TGCAGTGCTAGTTGGCAGGGGGGTTATCAGCCCCAGCATTTT

j_gene: TRBJ1-3
abundance: few
v_gene: TRBV6-6
d_gene: NA
CDR3aa: CASSYSMSVSGNTIYF
CDR3nt: TGTGCCAGCAGTTACTCGATGTCCGTCTCTGGAAACACCATATATTTT

j_gene: TRBJ2-3
abundance: NA
v_gene: TRBV20-1
d_gene: TRBD2
CDR3aa: CSASGGARNTQYF
CDR3nt: TGCAGTGCTAGCGGGGGGGCACGAAATACGCAGTATTTT

j_gene: TRBJ1-5
abundance: NA
v_gene: TRBV27
d_gene: NA
CDR3aa: CASSYEGVSNQPQHF
CDR3nt: TGTGCCAGCAGCTACGAAGGAGTTAGCAATCAGCCCCAGCATTTT

j_gene: TRBJ1-5
abundance: few
v_gene: TRBV27
d_gene: NA
CDR3aa: CASGQWSQPQHF
CDR3nt: TGTGCCAGCGGGCAGTGGAGTCAGCCCCAGCATTTT

j_gene: TRBJ2-1
abundance: NA
v_gene: TRBV19
d_gene: NA
CDR3aa: CASSPPATYSYNEQFF
CDR3nt: TGTGCCAGTAGCCCTCCGGCCACGTACTCCTACAATGAGCAGTTCTTC

j_gene: TRBJ2-1
abundance: NA
v_gene: TRBV28
d_gene: NA
CDR3aa: CASSLLREWGNEQFF
CDR3nt: TGTGCCAGCAGTTTATTACGGGAGTGGGGCAATGAGCAGTTCTTC

j_gene: TRBJ2-7
abundance: few
v_gene: TRBV7-9
d_gene: NA
CDR3aa: CASSYLIREQYF
CDR3nt: TGTGCCAGCAGCTACCTGATACGGGAGCAGTACTTC

j_gene: TRBJ2-4
abundance: NA
v_gene: TRBV29-1
d_gene: NA
CDR3aa: CSVEARGDNIQYF
CDR3nt: TGCAGCGTTGAAGCCCGAGGGGACAACATTCAGTACTTC

j_gene: TRBJ2-3
abundance: NA
v_gene: TRBV2
d_gene: TRBD2
CDR3aa: CASSGTSGGLGDTQYF
CDR3nt: TGTGCCAGCAGTGGGACTAGCGGGGGCTTGGGAGATACGCAGTATTTT

j_gene: TRBJ2-1
abundance: many
v_gene: TRBV7-3
d_gene: NA
CDR3aa: CASSLGGPYNEQFF
CDR3nt: TGTGCCAGCAGCTTGGGGGGGCCCTACAATGAGCAGTTCTTC

j_gene: TRBJ1-1
abundance: many
v_gene: TRBV7-2
d_gene: TRBD1
CDR3aa: CASSFVTGESEAFF
CDR3nt: TGTGCCAGCAGCTTCGTCACAGGGGAATCTGAAGCTTTCTTT

j_gene: TRBJ1-3
abundance: NA
v_gene: TRBV6-5
d_gene: TRBD1
CDR3aa: CASSPGTVLSGNTIYF
CDR3nt: TGTGCCAGCAGTCCCGGGACAGTTCTCTCTGGAAACACCATATATTTT

j_gene: TRBJ1-4
abundance: NA
v_gene: TRBV29-1
d_gene: NA
CDR3aa: CSVEDALGKLFF
CDR3nt: TGCAGCGTTGAAGACGCCCTGGGGAAACTGTTTTTT

j_gene: TRBJ2-1
abundance: NA
v_gene: TRBV15
d_gene: NA
CDR3aa: CATSRVGGQFF
CDR3nt: TGTGCCACCAGCAGAGTTGGAGGGCAGTTCTTC

j_gene: TRBJ1-1
abundance: many
v_gene: TRBV28
d_gene: NA
CDR3aa: CASSLTGGGTEAFF
CDR3nt: TGTGCCAGCAGCTTAACCGGTGGGGGCACTGAAGCTTTCTTT

j_gene: TRBJ1-5
abundance: NA
v_gene: TRBV10-3
d_gene: TRBD1
CDR3aa: CAIYHTGDNQPQHF
CDR3nt: TGTGCCATCTATCACACAGGGGATAATCAGCCCCAGCATTTT

j_gene: TRBJ2-1
abundance: NA
v_gene: TRBV7-3
d_gene: NA
CDR3aa: CASSLSAGTHEQFF
CDR3nt: TGTGCCAGCAGCTTAAGTGCGGGGACTCATGAGCAGTTCTTC

j_gene: TRBJ1-6
abundance: NA
v_gene: TRBV4-1
d_gene: NA
CDR3aa: CASSQEVGVSPLHF
CDR3nt: TGCGCCAGCAGCCAAGAGGTCGGGGTTTCACCCCTCCACTTT

j_gene: TRBJ1-2
abundance: few
v_gene: TRBV12-3/TRBV12-4
d_gene: NA
CDR3aa: CASSPGTPYGYTF
CDR3nt: TGTGCCAGCAGTCCGGGGACACCCTATGGCTACACCTTC

j_gene: TRBJ2-1
abundance: NA
v_gene: TRBV12-5
d_gene: NA
CDR3aa: CASDRGPVYNEQFF
CDR3nt: TGTGCTAGTGATCGGGGCCCCGTTTACAATGAGCAGTTCTTC

j_gene: TRBJ2-7
abundance: many
v_gene: TRBV19
d_gene: NA
CDR3aa: CASSRHLRGASQPSTYEQYF
CDR3nt: TGTGCCAGTAGCCGACATTTAAGGGGGGCATCTCAGCCCTCGACCTACGAGCAGTACTTC

j_gene: TRBJ1-2
abundance: many
v_gene: TRBV28
d_gene: TRBD1
CDR3aa: CASSPGRGLSYGYTF
CDR3nt: TGTGCCAGCAGTCCGGGAAGGGGGCTCAGCTATGGCTACACCTTC

j_gene: TRBJ2-6
abundance: NA
v_gene: TRBV6-6
d_gene: NA
CDR3aa: CASSYARTLTYSGANVLTF
CDR3nt: TGTGCCAGCAGTTACGCACGGACTTTAACTTACTCTGGGGCCAACGTCCTGACTTTC

j_gene: TRBJ2-1
abundance: many
v_gene: TRBV7-8
d_gene: NA
CDR3aa: CASSLELVGSYNEQFF
CDR3nt: TGTGCCAGCAGCTTAGAGTTAGTCGGGTCCTACAATGAGCAGTTCTTC

j_gene: TRBJ2-3
abundance: NA
v_gene: TRBV5-1
d_gene: TRBD1
CDR3aa: CASSSDREADTQYF
CDR3nt: TGCGCCAGCAGCTCGGACAGGGAGGCAGATACGCAGTATTTT

j_gene: TRBJ2-5
abundance: few
v_gene: TRBV10-3
d_gene: TRBD2
CDR3aa: CAIRRTSGEETQYF
CDR3nt: TGTGCCATCAGGAGGACTAGCGGGGAAGAGACCCAGTACTTC

j_gene: TRBJ2-3
abundance: few
v_gene: TRBV7-2
d_gene: NA
CDR3aa: CASSLMGSTDTQYF
CDR3nt: TGTGCCAGCAGCTTAATGGGTAGCACAGATACGCAGTATTTT

j_gene: TRBJ2-3
abundance: NA
v_gene: TRBV9
d_gene: TRBD2
CDR3aa: CASSVAPGASGVTDTQYF
CDR3nt: TGTGCCAGCAGCGTAGCTCCGGGGGCTAGCGGGGTCACAGATACGCAGTATTTT

j_gene: TRBJ2-2
abundance: few
v_gene: TRBV12-3/TRBV12-4
d_gene: TRBD2
CDR3aa: CASSLVAGDTGELFF
CDR3nt: TGTGCCAGCAGTTTAGTCGCGGGGGACACCGGGGAGCTGTTTTTT

j_gene: TRBJ1-2
abundance: few
v_gene: TRBV7-9
d_gene: NA
CDR3aa: CASSFPGHYGYTF
CDR3nt: TGTGCCAGCAGCTTCCCAGGGCACTATGGCTACACCTTC

j_gene: TRBJ2-7
abundance: NA
v_gene: TRBV7-2
d_gene: NA
CDR3aa: CASSLGDSGDPQYF
CDR3nt: TGTGCCAGCAGCTTAGGCGATTCGGGGGACCCGCAGTACTTC

j_gene: TRBJ2-2
abundance: NA
v_gene: TRBV6-1
d_gene: TRBD1
CDR3aa: CASSEVRGRAGTGELFF
CDR3nt: TGTGCCAGCAGTGAAGTCAGGGGGCGGGCGGGCACCGGGGAGCTGTTTTTT

j_gene: TRBJ2-1
abundance: NA
v_gene: TRBV27
d_gene: NA
CDR3aa: CASSLSRAVSNEQFF
CDR3nt: TGTGCCAGCAGTCTGAGCCGGGCCGTGAGTAATGAGCAGTTCTTC

j_gene: TRBJ1-4
abundance: NA
v_gene: TRBV6-5
d_gene: NA
CDR3aa: CASSSTRGDEKLFF
CDR3nt: TGTGCCAGCAGTTCCACAAGAGGGGATGAAAAACTGTTTTTT

j_gene: TRBJ2-1
abundance: NA
v_gene: TRBV29-1
d_gene: NA
CDR3aa: CSVEGANGWSYNEQFF
CDR3nt: TGCAGCGTTGAAGGGGCAAATGGTTGGTCCTACAATGAGCAGTTCTTC

j_gene: TRBJ2-1
abundance: NA
v_gene: TRBV14
d_gene: TRBD2
CDR3aa: CASSQTSGRFSGFF
CDR3nt: TGTGCCAGCAGCCAAACTAGCGGGAGGTTTTCGGGGTTCTTC

j_gene: TRBJ2-3
abundance: many
v_gene: TRBV19
d_gene: TRBD1
CDR3aa: CASSRADRGVHTQYF
CDR3nt: TGTGCCAGTAGTAGAGCAGACAGGGGAGTGCATACGCAGTATTTT

j_gene: TRBJ1-1
abundance: few
v_gene: TRBV2
d_gene: TRBD1
CDR3aa: CASILPEGTGDTEAFF
CDR3nt: TGTGCCAGCATTCTACCGGAGGGGACAGGGGACACTGAAGCTTTCTTT

j_gene: TRBJ1-1
abundance: NA
v_gene: TRBV6-2/TRBV6-3
d_gene: NA
CDR3aa: CASSYHSSNTEAFF
CDR3nt: TGTGCCAGCAGTTACCACAGTTCGAACACTGAAGCTTTCTTT